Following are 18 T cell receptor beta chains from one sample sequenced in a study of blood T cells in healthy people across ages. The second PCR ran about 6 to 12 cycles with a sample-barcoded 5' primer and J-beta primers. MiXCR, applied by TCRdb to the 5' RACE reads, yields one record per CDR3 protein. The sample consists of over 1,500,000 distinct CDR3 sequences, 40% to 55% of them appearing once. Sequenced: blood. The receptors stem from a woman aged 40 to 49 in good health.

This CDR3 is CASSYIIGTAHQETQYF. CDR3 coding DNA: TGTGCCAGCAGCTACATAATCGGGACAGCTCACCAAGAGACCCAGTACTTC. The V gene is TRBV6-2 or TRBV6-3, the J gene TRBJ2-5, with TRBD1 matching over 7 bases. The length of the CDR3 is 17 residues. The ends lost 6 bases at V and 0 bases at J; junction bases unmatched: 13. Per germline, CDR1 MNHEY and CDR2 SVGEGT.

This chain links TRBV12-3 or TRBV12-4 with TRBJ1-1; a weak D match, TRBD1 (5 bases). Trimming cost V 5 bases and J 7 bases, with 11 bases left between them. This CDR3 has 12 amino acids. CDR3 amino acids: CASSPRQREAFF. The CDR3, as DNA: TGTGCCAGCAGTCCGCGACAGCGTGAAGCTTTCTTT.

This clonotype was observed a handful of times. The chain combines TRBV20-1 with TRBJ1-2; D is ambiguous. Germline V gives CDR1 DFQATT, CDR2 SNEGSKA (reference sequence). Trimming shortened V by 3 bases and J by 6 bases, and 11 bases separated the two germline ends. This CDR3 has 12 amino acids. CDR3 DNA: TGCAGTGCTAGCATGGAGAATCATGGCTACACCTTC. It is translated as CSASMENHGYTF.

CDR3 nucleotide sequence: TGTGCCTGCAACTCGGGACAGGGCCATAGCAATCAGCCCCAGCATTTT. It codes for CACNSGQGHSNQPQHF. This sequence joins TRBV27 and TRBJ1-5; 9 bases line up with TRBD1. CDR1 and CDR2 from the germline V gene are MNHEY and SMNVEV (reference sequence). CDR3 size: 16 residues. J was trimmed by 0 bases and V by 11 bases; bases with no gene match: 11.

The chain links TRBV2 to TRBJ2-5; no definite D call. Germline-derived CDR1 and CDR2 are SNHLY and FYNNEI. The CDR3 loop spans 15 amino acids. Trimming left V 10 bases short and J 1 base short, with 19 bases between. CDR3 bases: TGTGCCACCACCCAAGGTCCCGCCTCCCAAGAGACCCAGTACTTC. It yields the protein CATTQGPASQETQYF.

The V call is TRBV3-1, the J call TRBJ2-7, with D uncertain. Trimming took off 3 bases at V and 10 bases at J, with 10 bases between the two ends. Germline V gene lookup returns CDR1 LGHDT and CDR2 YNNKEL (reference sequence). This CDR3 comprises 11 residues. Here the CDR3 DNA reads TGTGCCAGCAGCCACGACTTGGCCCAGTACTTC. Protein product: CASSHDLAQYF.

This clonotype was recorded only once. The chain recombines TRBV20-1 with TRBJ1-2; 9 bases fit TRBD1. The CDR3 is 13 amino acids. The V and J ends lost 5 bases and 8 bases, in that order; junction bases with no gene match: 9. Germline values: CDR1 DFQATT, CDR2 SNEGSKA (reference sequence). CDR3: CSAHGQGPGGYTF. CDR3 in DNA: TGCAGTGCTCACGGACAGGGGCCAGGGGGCTACACCTTC.

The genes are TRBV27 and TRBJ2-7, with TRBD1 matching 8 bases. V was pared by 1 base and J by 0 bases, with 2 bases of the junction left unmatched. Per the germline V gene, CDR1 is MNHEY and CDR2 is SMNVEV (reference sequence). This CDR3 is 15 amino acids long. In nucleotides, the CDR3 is TGTGCCAGCAGTTTATGGACAGGGCACTCCTACGAGCAGTACTTC. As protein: CASSLWTGHSYEQYF.

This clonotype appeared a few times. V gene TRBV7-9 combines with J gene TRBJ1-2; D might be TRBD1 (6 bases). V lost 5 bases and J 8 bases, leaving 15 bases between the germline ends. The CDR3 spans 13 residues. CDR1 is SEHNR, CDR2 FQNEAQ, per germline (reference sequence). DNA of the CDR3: TGTGCCAGCAGCCTATCCGGGGGGCCGGGCTACACCTTC. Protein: CASSLSGGPGYTF.

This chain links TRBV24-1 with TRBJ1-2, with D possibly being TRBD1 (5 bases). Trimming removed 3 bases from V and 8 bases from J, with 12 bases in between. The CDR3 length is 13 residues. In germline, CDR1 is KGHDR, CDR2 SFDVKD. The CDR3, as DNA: TGTGCCACCAGTGATGGAGGGTACAGGGGCTACACCTTC. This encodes CATSDGGYRGYTF.

The CDR3 loop is CASSEASQGTDTQYF. CDR3 coding DNA: TGTGCCAGCAGTGAAGCATCTCAGGGTACAGATACGCAGTATTTT. The genes are TRBV6-1 and TRBJ2-3; D perhaps matches TRBD1 (5 bases). The CDR3 spans 15 residues. V was pared by 0 bases and J by 3 bases, with 10 bases between. Germline V gene data show CDR1 as MNHNS and CDR2 as SASEGT.

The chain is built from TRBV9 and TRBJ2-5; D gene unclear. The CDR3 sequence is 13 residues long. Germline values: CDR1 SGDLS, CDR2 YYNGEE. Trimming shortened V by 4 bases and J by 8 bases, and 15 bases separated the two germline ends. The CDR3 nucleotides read TGTGCCAGCAGCCCACCCCGTGGCGCAACCCAGTACTTC. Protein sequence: CASSPPRGATQYF.

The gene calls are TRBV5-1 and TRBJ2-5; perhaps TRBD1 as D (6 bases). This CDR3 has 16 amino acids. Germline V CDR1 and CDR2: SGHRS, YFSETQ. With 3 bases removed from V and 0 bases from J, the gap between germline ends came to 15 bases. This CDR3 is CASSSYSGTNQETQYF. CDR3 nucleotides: TGCGCCAGCAGCTCATATTCCGGGACAAACCAAGAGACCCAGTACTTC.

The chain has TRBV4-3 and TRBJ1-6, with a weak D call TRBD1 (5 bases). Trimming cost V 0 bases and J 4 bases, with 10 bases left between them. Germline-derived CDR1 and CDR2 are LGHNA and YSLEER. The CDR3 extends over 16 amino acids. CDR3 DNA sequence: TGCGCCAGCAGCCAAGAACTGGGGGATTATAATTCACCCCTCCACTTT. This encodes CASSQELGDYNSPLHF.

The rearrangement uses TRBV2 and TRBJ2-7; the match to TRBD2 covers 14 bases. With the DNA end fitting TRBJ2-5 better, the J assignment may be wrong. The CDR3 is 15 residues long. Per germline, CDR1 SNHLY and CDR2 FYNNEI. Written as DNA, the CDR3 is TGTGCCAGCAGGGGGACTAGCGGGGGATCGGGGACCCAGTACTTC. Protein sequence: CASRGTSGGSGTQYF.

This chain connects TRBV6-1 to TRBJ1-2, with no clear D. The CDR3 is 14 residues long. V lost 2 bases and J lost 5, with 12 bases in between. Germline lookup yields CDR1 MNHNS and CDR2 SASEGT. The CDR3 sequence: CASSERASRYGYTF. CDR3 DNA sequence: TGTGCCAGCAGTGAAAGGGCCTCTAGGTATGGCTACACCTTC.

The CDR3 nucleotides are TGTGCCAGCAGTTACCTGGGACTAGCGATGGAGACCCAGTACTTC. Translating gives CASSYLGLAMETQYF. J is TRBJ2-7 and V is TRBV6-2 or TRBV6-3; 10 nucleotides align to TRBD2. The tail of the sequence fits TRBJ2-5 better, so the J call may be wrong. From germline, CDR1 is MNHEY and CDR2 SVGEGT. The CDR3 loop spans 15 amino acids.

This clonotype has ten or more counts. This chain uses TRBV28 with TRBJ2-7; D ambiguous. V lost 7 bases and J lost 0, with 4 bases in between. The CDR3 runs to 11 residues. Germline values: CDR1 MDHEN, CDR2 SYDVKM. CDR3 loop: CASKGSYEQYF. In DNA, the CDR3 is TGTGCCAGCAAAGGCTCCTACGAGCAGTACTTC.